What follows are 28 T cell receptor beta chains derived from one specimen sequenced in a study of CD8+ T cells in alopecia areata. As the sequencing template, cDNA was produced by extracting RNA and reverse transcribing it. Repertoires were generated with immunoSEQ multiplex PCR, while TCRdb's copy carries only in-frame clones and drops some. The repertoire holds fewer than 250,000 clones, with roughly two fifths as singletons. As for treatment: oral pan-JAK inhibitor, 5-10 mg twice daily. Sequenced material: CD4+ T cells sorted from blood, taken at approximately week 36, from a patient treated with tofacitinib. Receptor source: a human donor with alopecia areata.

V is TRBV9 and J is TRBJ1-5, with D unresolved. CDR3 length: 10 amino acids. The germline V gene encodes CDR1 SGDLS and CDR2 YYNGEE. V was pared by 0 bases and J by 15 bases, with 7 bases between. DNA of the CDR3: TGTGCCAGCAGCGTAGAAATGAGGCATTTT. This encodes CASSVEMRHF. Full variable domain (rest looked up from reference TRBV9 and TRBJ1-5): DSGVTQTPKHLITATGQRVTLRCSPRSGDLSVYWYQQSLDQGLQFLIQYYNGEERAKGNILERFSAQQFPDLHSELNLSSLELGDSALYFCASSVEMRHFGDGTRLSIL.

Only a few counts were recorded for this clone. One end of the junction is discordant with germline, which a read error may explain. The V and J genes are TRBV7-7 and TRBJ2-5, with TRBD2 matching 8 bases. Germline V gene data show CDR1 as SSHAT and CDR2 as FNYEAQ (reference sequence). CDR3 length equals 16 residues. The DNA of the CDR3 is TGTGCTAGCAGCCACCGCCGGAGCGGGGGACAAGAGACCCAGTACTTC. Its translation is CASSHRRSGGQETQYF.

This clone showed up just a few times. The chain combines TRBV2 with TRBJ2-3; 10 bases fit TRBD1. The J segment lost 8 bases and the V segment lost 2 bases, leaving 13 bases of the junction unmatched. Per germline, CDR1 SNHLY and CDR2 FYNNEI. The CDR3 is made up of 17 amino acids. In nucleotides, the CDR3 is TGTGCCAGCAGTGAAAGTCCATTGACAGGGGGCGGCGGTACGCAGTATTTT. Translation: CASSESPLTGGGGTQYF. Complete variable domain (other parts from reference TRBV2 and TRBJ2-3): EPEVTQTPSHQVTQMGQEVILRCVPISNHLYFYWYRQILGQKVEFLVSFYNNEISEKSEIFDDQFSVERPDGSNFTLKIRSTKLEDSAMYFCASSESPLTGGGGTQYFGPGTRLTVL.

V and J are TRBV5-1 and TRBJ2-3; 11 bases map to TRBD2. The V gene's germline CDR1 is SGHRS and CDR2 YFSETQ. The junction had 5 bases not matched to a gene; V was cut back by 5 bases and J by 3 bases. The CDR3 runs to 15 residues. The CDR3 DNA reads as TGCGCCAGCAGGCTTACTAGCGGGAGTACAGATACGCAGTATTTT. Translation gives CASRLTSGSTDTQYF.

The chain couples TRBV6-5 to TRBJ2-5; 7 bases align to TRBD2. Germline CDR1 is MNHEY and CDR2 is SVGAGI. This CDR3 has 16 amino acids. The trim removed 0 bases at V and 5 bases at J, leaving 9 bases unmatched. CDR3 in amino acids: CASSYSFTSVRETQYF. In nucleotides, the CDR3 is TGTGCCAGCAGTTACTCCTTCACTAGCGTAAGGGAGACCCAGTACTTC.

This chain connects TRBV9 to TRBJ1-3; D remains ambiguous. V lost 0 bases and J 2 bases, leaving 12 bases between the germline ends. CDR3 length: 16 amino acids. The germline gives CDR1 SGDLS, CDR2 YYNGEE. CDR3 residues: CASSVEPSRPGNTIYF. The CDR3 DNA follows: TGTGCCAGCAGCGTAGAGCCGTCCCGCCCTGGAAACACCATATATTTT.

CDR3 DNA: TGCAGCGTTGCCGGGAGTCGTTTTGAGACCCAGTACTTC. It translates to CSVAGSRFETQYF. The V and J genes are TRBV29-1 and TRBJ2-5; D is possibly TRBD2 (6 bases). The CDR3 is made up of 13 amino acids. Germline loops: CDR1 SQVTM, CDR2 ANQGSEA. V dropped 4 bases and J dropped 5 bases, with 14 bases sitting between them.

CDR3 DNA sequence: TGTGCCAGTAGTATAGTGGGACAGGGGATCGAGAGTGGCTACACCTTC. Its protein is CASSIVGQGIESGYTF. This sequence joins TRBV19 and TRBJ1-2; 10 bases line up with TRBD1. The V gene's germline CDR1 is LNHDA and CDR2 SQIVND (reference sequence). V dropped 1 base and J dropped 7; count of bases not matched to a gene: 9. The CDR3 extends over 16 amino acids. The full variable domain, rest sourced from reference TRBV19 and TRBJ1-2, is DGGITQSPKYLFRKEGQNVTLSCEQNLNHDAMYWYRQDPGQGLRLIYYSQIVNDFQKGDIAEGYSVSREKKESFPLTVTSAQKNPTAFYLCASSIVGQGIESGYTFGSGTRLTVV.

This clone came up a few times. The CDR3 loop is CASSLAPSGGTQYF. The CDR3 bases are TGTGCCAGCAGCTTAGCGCCCAGCGGGGGGACCCAGTACTTC. This rearrangement joins TRBV7-9 to TRBJ2-5, with TRBD2 identical over 8 bases. Trimming took 0 bases from V and 7 from J; bases not matched to a gene: 4. The germline V gene encodes CDR1 SEHNR and CDR2 FQNEAQ (reference sequence). The CDR3 consists of 14 residues.

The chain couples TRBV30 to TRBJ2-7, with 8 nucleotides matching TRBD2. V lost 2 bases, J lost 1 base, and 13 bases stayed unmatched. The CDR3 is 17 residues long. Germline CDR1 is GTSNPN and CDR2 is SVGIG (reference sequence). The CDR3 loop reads CAWSRGVYSGVSYEQYF. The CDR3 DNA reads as TGTGCCTGGAGTCGTGGGGTTTATAGCGGGGTTTCCTACGAGCAGTACTTC.

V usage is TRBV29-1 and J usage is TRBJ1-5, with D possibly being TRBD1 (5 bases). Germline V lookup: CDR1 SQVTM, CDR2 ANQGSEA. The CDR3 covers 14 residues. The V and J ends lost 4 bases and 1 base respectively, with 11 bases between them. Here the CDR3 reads CSVVIGTSNQPQHF. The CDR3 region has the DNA TGCAGCGTTGTAATAGGGACGAGCAATCAGCCCCAGCATTTT.

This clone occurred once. The CDR3 DNA is TGCGCCAGCAGCTCATCAGGAGAGGGGACTTGGAGCTACACCTTC. It encodes CASSSSGEGTWSYTF. This chain joins TRBV5-1 and TRBJ1-2; D is perhaps TRBD1 (5 bases). The CDR3 has 15 residues. Trimming cost V 3 bases and J 9 bases, with 21 bases left between them. Germline CDR1 and CDR2: SGHRS and YFSETQ.

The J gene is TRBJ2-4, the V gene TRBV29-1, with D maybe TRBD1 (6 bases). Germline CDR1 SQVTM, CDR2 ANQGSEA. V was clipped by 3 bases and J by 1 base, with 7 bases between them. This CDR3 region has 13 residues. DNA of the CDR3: TGCAGCGTTGATACAGGGGCCAAAAACATTCAGTACTTC. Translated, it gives CSVDTGAKNIQYF. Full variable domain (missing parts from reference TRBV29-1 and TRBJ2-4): SAVISQKPSRDICQRGTSLTIQCQVDSQVTMMFWYRQQPGQSLTLIATANQGSEATYESGFVIDKFPISRPNLTFSTLTVSNMSPEDSSIYLCSVDTGAKNIQYFGAGTRLSVL.

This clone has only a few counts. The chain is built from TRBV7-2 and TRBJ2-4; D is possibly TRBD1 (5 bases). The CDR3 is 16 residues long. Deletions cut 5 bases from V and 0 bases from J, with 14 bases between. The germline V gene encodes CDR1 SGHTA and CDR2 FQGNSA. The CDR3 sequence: CASSPLGPLAKNIQYF. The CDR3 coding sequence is TGTGCCAGCAGCCCTTTGGGGCCTCTAGCCAAAAACATTCAGTACTTC.

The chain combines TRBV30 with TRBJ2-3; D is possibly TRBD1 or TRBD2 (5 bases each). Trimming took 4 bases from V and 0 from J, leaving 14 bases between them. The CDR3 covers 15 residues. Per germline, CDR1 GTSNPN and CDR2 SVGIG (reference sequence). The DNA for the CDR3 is TGTGCCTGGACAACCGGGACCCGTAGCACAGATACGCAGTATTTT. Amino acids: CAWTTGTRSTDTQYF.

The CDR3 loop is CASSPPEVLNTEAFF. CDR3 nucleotide sequence: TGCGCCAGCAGCCCCCCCGAGGTCCTAAACACTGAAGCTTTCTTT. V gene TRBV4-1 combines with J gene TRBJ1-1; D gene ambiguous. The CDR3 extends over 15 amino acids. Germline loops: CDR1 MGHRA, CDR2 YSYEKL. Deletions cut 4 bases from V and 2 bases from J, with 14 bases between.

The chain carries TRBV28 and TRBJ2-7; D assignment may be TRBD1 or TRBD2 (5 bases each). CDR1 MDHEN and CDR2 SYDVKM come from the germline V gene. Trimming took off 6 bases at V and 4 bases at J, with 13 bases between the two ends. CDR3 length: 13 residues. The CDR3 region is CASRVGTKYEQYF. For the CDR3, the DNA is TGTGCCAGCAGAGTCGGGACCAAGTACGAGCAGTACTTC.

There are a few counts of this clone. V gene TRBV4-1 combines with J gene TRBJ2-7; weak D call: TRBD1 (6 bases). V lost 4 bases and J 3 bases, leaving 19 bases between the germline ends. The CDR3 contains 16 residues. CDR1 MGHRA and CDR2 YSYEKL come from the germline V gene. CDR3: CASSRLGQGRNYEQYF. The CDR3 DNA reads TGCGCCAGCAGCCGCCTGGGACAAGGCCGGAACTACGAGCAGTACTTC.

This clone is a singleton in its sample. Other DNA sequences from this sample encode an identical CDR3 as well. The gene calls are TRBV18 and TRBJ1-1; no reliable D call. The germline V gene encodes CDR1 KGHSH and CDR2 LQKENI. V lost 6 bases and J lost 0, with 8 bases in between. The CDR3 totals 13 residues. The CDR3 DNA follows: TGTGCCAGCTCGCCCGAACTGAACACTGAAGCTTTCTTT. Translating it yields CASSPELNTEAFF.

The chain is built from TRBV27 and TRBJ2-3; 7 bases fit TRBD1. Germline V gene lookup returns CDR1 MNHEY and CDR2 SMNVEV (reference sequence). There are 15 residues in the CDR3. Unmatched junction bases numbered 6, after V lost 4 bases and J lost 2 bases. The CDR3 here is CASSYYRGDTDTQYF. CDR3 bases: TGTGCCAGCAGTTACTACAGGGGAGACACAGATACGCAGTATTTT.

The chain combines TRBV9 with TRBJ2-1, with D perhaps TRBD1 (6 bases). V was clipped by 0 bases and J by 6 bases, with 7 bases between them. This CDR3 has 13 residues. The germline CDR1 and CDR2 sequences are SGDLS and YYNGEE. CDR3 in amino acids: CASSVGGGNEQFF. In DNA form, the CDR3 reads TGTGCCAGCAGCGTAGGAGGGGGCAATGAGCAGTTCTTC.

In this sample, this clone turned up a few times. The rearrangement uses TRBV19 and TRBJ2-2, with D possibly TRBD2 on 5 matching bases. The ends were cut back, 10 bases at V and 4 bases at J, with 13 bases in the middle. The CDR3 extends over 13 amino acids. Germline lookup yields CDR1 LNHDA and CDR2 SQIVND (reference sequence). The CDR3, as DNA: TGTGCCACCGGGCCCCGGGGCACCGGGGAGCTGTTTTTT. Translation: CATGPRGTGELFF.

The CDR3 region has the DNA TGTGCCAGCAGTCAACAGGGATTCAGGGGCTACACCTTC. Protein: CASSQQGFRGYTF. V usage is TRBV27 and J usage is TRBJ1-2; possibly TRBD1 for D (6 bases). V was clipped by 5 bases and J by 8 bases, with 15 bases between them. Germline loops: CDR1 MNHEY, CDR2 SMNVEV (reference sequence). CDR3 length equals 13 residues.

Here the CDR3 reads CAWSALATGELFF. The CDR3 nucleotides are TGTGCCTGGAGCGCCCTGGCGACCGGGGAGCTGTTTTTT. The rearrangement links TRBV30 to TRBJ2-2; D not resolved. Germline V gives CDR1 GTSNPN, CDR2 SVGIG (reference sequence). This CDR3 is built from 13 residues. Trimming shortened V by 3 bases and J by 5 bases, and 10 bases separated the two germline ends.

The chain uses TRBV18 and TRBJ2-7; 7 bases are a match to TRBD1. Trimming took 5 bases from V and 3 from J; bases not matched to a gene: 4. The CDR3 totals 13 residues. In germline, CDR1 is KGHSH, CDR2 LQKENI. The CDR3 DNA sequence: TGTGCCAGCTCAGGGACAGTACTCTACGAGCAGTACTTC. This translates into CASSGTVLYEQYF.

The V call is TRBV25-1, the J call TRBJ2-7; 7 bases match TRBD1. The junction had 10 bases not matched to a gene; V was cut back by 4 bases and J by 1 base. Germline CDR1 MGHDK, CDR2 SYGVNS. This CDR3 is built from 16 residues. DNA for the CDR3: TGTGCCAGCAGTGCGTCCCAGGGGGATGGTTCCTACGAGCAGTACTTC. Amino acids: CASSASQGDGSYEQYF.

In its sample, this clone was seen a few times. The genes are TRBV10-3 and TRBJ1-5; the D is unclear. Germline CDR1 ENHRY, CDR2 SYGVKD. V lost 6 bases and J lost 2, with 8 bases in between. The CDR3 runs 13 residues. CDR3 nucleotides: TGTGCCATCAGATCGGACGGCAATCAGCCCCAGCATTTT. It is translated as CAIRSDGNQPQHF.

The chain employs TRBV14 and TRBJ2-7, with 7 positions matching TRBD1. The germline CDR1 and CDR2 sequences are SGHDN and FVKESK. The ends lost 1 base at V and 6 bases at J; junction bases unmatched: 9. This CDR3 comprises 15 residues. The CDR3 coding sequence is TGTGCCAGCAGCCAAGTCACAGGGGCCGTAGGCGAGCAGTACTTC. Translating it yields CASSQVTGAVGEQYF.